The 9 T cell receptor beta chains presented below share a single source sample, sequenced in a study of T cell repertoires in cytomegalovirus infection (dated by TCRdb to between 2018 and 2021). The reads were generated on an Illumina HiSeq 1500. Using fastp trimming at Q25 and MiXCR clonotype assembly, TCRdb reanalyzed the public sequencing data and kept in-frame beta chains. Identical CDR3 proteins give one entry, which carries the most common genes and DNA. In this sample the table shows approximately 140,000 distinct CDR3 sequences, more than 20% of which occur a single time. Approximately 35% of the sample comes from the top ten. Their recognized antigens are unknown. Sequencing was done on a sample of PBMCs, sequenced either directly or after in vitro stimulation (not recorded which). These receptors originate from a human donor in good health (CMV status not recorded). Some clones in this sample may be carry-over from other donors' samples.

This clonotype was seen repeatedly, ten times or more. The V call is TRBV10-2, the J call TRBJ1-1, with D uncertain. In germline, CDR1 is WSHSY, CDR2 SAAADI. V lost 6 bases and J 0 bases, leaving 5 bases between the germline ends. This CDR3 region has 12 residues. CDR3 sequence: CASSLMNTEAFF. DNA for the CDR3: TGCGCCAGCAGCCTAATGAACACTGAAGCTTTCTTT.

V and J are TRBV19 and TRBJ1-1; D is undetermined. V was trimmed by 6 bases and J by 5 bases, leaving 19 bases between them. The germline CDR1 and CDR2 sequences are LNHDA and SQIVND (reference sequence). This CDR3 has 15 residues. The CDR3 sequence is CASRLGLGLWTEAFF. In nucleotides, the CDR3 is TGTGCCAGTAGACTAGGTTTGGGGTTATGGACTGAAGCTTTCTTT. Full variable domain (outside the CDR3, taken from reference TRBV19 and TRBJ1-1): DGGITQSPKYLFRKEGQNVTLSCEQNLNHDAMYWYRQDPGQGLRLIYYSQIVNDFQKGDIAEGYSVSREKKESFPLTVTSAQKNPTAFYLCASRLGLGLWTEAFFGQGTRLTVV.

This clonotype was observed at least ten times. The chain couples TRBV7-2 to TRBJ2-7; D possibly corresponds to TRBD2 (6 bases). V was trimmed by 2 bases and J by 1 base, leaving 12 bases between them. From germline, CDR1 is SGHTA and CDR2 FQGNSA. This CDR3 contains 15 residues. In nucleotides, the CDR3 is TGTGCCAGCAGCTTAATGGTAGCGGAATCCTACGAGCAGTACTTC. It is translated as CASSLMVAESYEQYF.

The rearrangement joins TRBV19 to TRBJ2-1; 7 nucleotides align to TRBD2. CDR1 is LNHDA and CDR2 is SQIVND in the germline V gene (reference sequence). V lost 3 bases to trimming and J lost 9 bases; unmatched junction nucleotides: 5. The CDR3 sequence is 13 residues long. Here the CDR3 DNA reads TGTGCCAGTAGTATCCGGGAGCGGGGTGAGCAGTTCTTC. This gives the protein CASSIRERGEQFF.

This clonotype was seen more than once but under ten times. The V call is TRBV7-9, the J call TRBJ1-2, with TRBD1 matching 10 bases. This CDR3 contains 16 residues. J was trimmed by 4 bases and V by 5 bases; bases with no gene match: 10. Per the germline V gene, CDR1 is SEHNR and CDR2 is FQNEAQ (reference sequence). The CDR3 sequence: CASSKLGTGEGYGYTF. In DNA form, the CDR3 reads TGTGCCAGCAGCAAGCTGGGGACAGGGGAAGGCTATGGCTACACCTTC.

In its sample, this clonotype was seen many times. The chain carries TRBV7-2 and TRBJ1-6; no clear D. In germline, CDR1 is SGHTA, CDR2 FQGNSA. The CDR3 is 16 amino acids. V gave up 2 bases and J gave up 0 bases, with 8 bases separating them. CDR3 sequence reads: CASSLSASSYNSPLHF. The CDR3 coding sequence is TGTGCCAGCAGCTTATCGGCCAGCTCCTATAATTCACCCCTCCACTTT.

The rearrangement links TRBV12-3 or TRBV12-4 to TRBJ2-1; 13 bases align to TRBD2. The trim removed 6 bases at V and 8 bases at J, leaving 7 bases unmatched. The CDR3 spans 15 residues. The DNA of the CDR3 is TGTGCCAGCAGCCCACTAGCGGGAGGGCCCTATGAGCAGTTCTTC. Translation gives CASSPLAGGPYEQFF.

This clonotype was counted at least ten times. V and J are TRBV7-2 and TRBJ1-4, with D maybe TRBD1 (5 bases). CDR1 is SGHTA and CDR2 is FQGNSA in the germline V gene. The CDR3 is made up of 15 amino acids. V was trimmed by 1 base and J by 7 bases, leaving 13 bases between them. This chain's CDR3 is CASSLGGGVGEKLFF. In nucleotides, the CDR3 is TGTGCCAGCAGCTTAGGCGGAGGGGTGGGTGAAAAACTGTTTTTT.

The chain combines TRBV19 with TRBJ1-1, with D possibly TRBD1 on 6 matching bases. The CDR3 covers 16 residues. V was shortened by 7 bases and J by 5 bases, with 23 bases between the two germline ends. Germline V lookup: CDR1 LNHDA, CDR2 SQIVND (reference sequence). CDR3 residues: CASKARGMAEYTEAFF. CDR3 bases: TGTGCCAGTAAAGCCAGGGGCATGGCGGAGTATACTGAAGCTTTCTTT.